What follows are 12 T cell receptor beta chains derived from one specimen sequenced in a study of T cell repertoires in cytomegalovirus infection (dated by TCRdb to between 2019 and 2020). No antigen is known for these receptors. According to the study, the label for this sample's treatment or condition signals: in vitro stimulation with specific CMV peptide epitopes to enrich CMV-specific T cells. Sequenced using an Illumina HiSeq 1500. The public reads were reprocessed in TCRdb via fastp at Q25 and MiXCR, keeping in-frame beta chains. Rows merge per CDR3 protein into single entries with the most common DNA and genes. This sample is represented by some 480,000 distinct CDR3 sequences; 30% to 40% of them were singletons. 15% to 20% of the sample comes from the top ten. This sample comprised cultured PBMCs, obtained from culture after CMV antigen stimulation. All receptors derive from a human donor in good health (CMV status not recorded). Some clones in this sample may be carry-over from other donors' samples.

V usage is TRBV12-3 or TRBV12-4 and J usage is TRBJ1-2; TRBD1 might be the D (6 bases). V was clipped by 5 bases and J by 8 bases, with 18 bases between them. The CDR3 is 14 residues long. The CDR3 loop is CASSPRDIYRGYTF. The DNA of the CDR3 is TGTGCCAGCAGTCCGCGGGACATCTATAGGGGCTACACCTTC.

The CDR3 is CASSEASPWTDTQYF. Here the CDR3 DNA reads TGTGCCAGCAGTGAAGCGAGCCCATGGACAGATACGCAGTATTTT. The V gene is TRBV6-1, the J gene TRBJ2-3; D is unresolved. V was shortened by 0 bases and J by 3 bases, with 10 bases between the two germline ends. CDR1 is MNHNS and CDR2 is SASEGT in the germline V gene. This CDR3 has 15 residues.

CDR3 in amino acids: CASTGLSGANVLTF. The CDR3 nucleotides read TGTGCCAGCACCGGCCTCTCTGGGGCCAACGTCCTGACTTTC. This chain joins TRBV27 and TRBJ2-6; unclear D gene. CDR3 length equals 14 residues. Germline V gene data show CDR1 as MNHEY and CDR2 as SMNVEV (reference sequence). V gave up 7 bases and J gave up 0 bases, with 7 bases separating them.

The chain couples TRBV5-6 to TRBJ2-7, with D possibly being TRBD2 (6 bases). Germline V lookup: CDR1 SGHDT, CDR2 YYEEEE. The CDR3 sequence is 14 residues long. Trimming left V 0 bases short and J 9 bases short, with 16 bases between. This CDR3 reads CASSLGRRGSGQYF. Here the CDR3 DNA reads TGTGCCAGCAGCTTGGGCCGTCGGGGGAGCGGGCAGTACTTC.

This clonotype was seen just once. This chain uses TRBV25-1 with TRBJ1-2; D is unclear. The CDR3 contains 17 residues. Trimming shortened V by 1 base and J by 1 base, and 16 bases separated the two germline ends. Per germline, CDR1 MGHDK and CDR2 SYGVNS. The DNA for the CDR3 is TGTGCCAGCAGTGAATCGGGCCGTCAAGCCCTTAACTATGGCTACACCTTC. Translating gives CASSESGRQALNYGYTF.

This clonotype was recorded at least ten times. The rearrangement joins TRBV6-1 to TRBJ2-7; TRBD1 might be the D (6 bases). Germline CDR1 MNHNS, CDR2 SASEGT. The length of the CDR3 is 14 residues. The V end lost 7 bases, the J end lost 1 base, and 14 bases lay between the germline ends. CDR3 sequence (DNA): TGTGCCAGCACGGTAAACAGGGCGTCCTACGAGCAGTACTTC. Protein sequence: CASTVNRASYEQYF.

This chain links TRBV6-1 with TRBJ2-7; D gene ambiguous. This CDR3 has 15 amino acids. Germline V gene lookup returns CDR1 MNHNS and CDR2 SASEGT. The germline V and J ends were trimmed by 6 bases and 3 bases, with 18 bases remaining between them. The CDR3 reads CASRPSLTSVYEQYF. The DNA for the CDR3 is TGTGCCAGCAGGCCCTCCTTGACAAGCGTCTACGAGCAGTACTTC.

The chain couples TRBV11-2 to TRBJ2-1; D is possibly TRBD2 (6 bases). The germline V gene encodes CDR1 SGHAT and CDR2 FQNNGV. V lost 5 bases and J lost 6, with 14 bases in between. The length of the CDR3 is 14 residues. CDR3 DNA: TGTGCCAGCAGCCCTAGGCTCGGGAGCAATGAGCAGTTCTTC. Amino acids: CASSPRLGSNEQFF.

The chain carries TRBV25-1 and TRBJ1-2; D may be TRBD1 (6 bases). CDR3 length: 16 amino acids. Germline CDR1 MGHDK, CDR2 SYGVNS. V was pared by 1 base and J by 1 base, with 13 bases between. The CDR3 protein is CASSESGTSLNYGYTF. The DNA of the CDR3 is TGTGCCAGCAGTGAATCCGGGACATCCCTTAACTATGGCTACACCTTC.

This clonotype came up a few times. J is TRBJ2-5 and V is TRBV27, with 8 nucleotides matching TRBD2. The CDR3 has 19 amino acids. Germline CDR1 and CDR2: MNHEY and SMNVEV (reference sequence). V lost 5 bases to trimming and J lost 2 bases; unmatched junction nucleotides: 19. The CDR3 here is CASSRVGWSGSTKQETQYF. Written as DNA, the CDR3 is TGTGCCAGCAGTCGAGTGGGATGGAGCGGGAGCACAAAACAAGAGACCCAGTACTTC.

The chain recombines TRBV7-2 with TRBJ2-7; a possible D gene is TRBD2 (6 bases). The ends were cut back, 1 base at V and 1 base at J, with 23 bases in the middle. Germline V gene data show CDR1 as SGHTA and CDR2 as FQGNSA. The CDR3 covers 19 residues. CDR3 sequence (DNA): TGTGCCAGCAGCTTAGTACCGGGAGTGCCGGGACTCCTTTCCTACGAGCAGTACTTC. This sequence encodes CASSLVPGVPGLLSYEQYF.

The chain is built from TRBV4-1 and TRBJ1-1; the match to TRBD1 covers 8 bases. CDR1 is MGHRA and CDR2 is YSYEKL in the germline V gene. The CDR3 runs 17 residues. The ends lost 2 bases at V and 2 bases at J; junction bases unmatched: 10. For the CDR3, the DNA is TGCGCCAGCAGCCAAAGTCCGACGACAGGGGAAAACACTGAAGCTTTCTTT. Its protein product is CASSQSPTTGENTEAFF.